The 28 T cell receptor beta chains given below trace back to one sample, sequenced in a study of OX40 agonist ivuxolimab in advanced cancers. The protocol used for the library was the immunoSEQ multiplex PCR assay. TCRdb took over this immuneACCESS table, retaining in-frame rearrangements with V and J assigned. Such tables are incomplete; in checked studies, under half of the missing clones stem from an unresolved V gene, and the remainder is unexplained. The sample includes around 83,000 clones, with approximately 88% observed a single time. The ten largest clones add up to around 6.6% of the sample. This sample comprised CD4+ or CD8+ T cells sorted from blood, obtained in a trial of the OX40 agonist ivuxolimab. These receptors were taken from an adult with an advanced solid tumor such as melanoma, head and neck, liver or kidney cancer.

This chain connects TRBV5-6 to TRBJ2-7; possible D gene TRBD1, 6 bases. The V end was cut by 5 bases, the J end by 5 bases, with 11 bases between. Per germline, CDR1 SGHDT and CDR2 YYEEEE. This CDR3 contains 12 residues. DNA of the CDR3: TGTGCCAGCAGACGAGGGGGTAACGAGCAGTACTTC. This gives the protein CASRRGGNEQYF.

The J gene is TRBJ1-1, the V gene TRBV11-3, with 9 bases aligning to TRBD1. The CDR3 covers 12 residues. Germline V CDR1 and CDR2: SGHNT, YENEEA. J was trimmed by 9 bases and V by 5 bases; bases with no gene match: 4. The CDR3 DNA follows: TGTGCCAGCAGCCAAGGGACAGGGCAAGCTTTCTTT. Its protein product is CASSQGTGQAFF.

The rearrangement joins TRBV18 to TRBJ1-1; D gene unclear. Per germline, CDR1 KGHSH and CDR2 LQKENI. CDR3 length equals 13 residues. The germline V and J ends were trimmed by 4 bases and 7 bases, with 13 bases remaining between them. The CDR3: CASSRRRAIEAFF. Here the CDR3 DNA reads TGTGCCAGCTCACGCCGACGAGCAATTGAAGCTTTCTTT.

The chain links TRBV15 to TRBJ2-1; D might be TRBD1 (6 bases). Between the trimmed V and J ends, which lost 6 bases and 8 bases, there was a span of 8 bases. Germline loops: CDR1 LNHNV, CDR2 YYDKDF (reference sequence). The CDR3 is 11 residues long. CDR3 DNA sequence: TGTGCCACCAGACAGGGCGATGAGCAGTTCTTC. Its protein product is CATRQGDEQFF.

The V and J genes are TRBV7-8 and TRBJ2-2; 11 bases line up with TRBD2. The V gene's germline CDR1 is SGHVS and CDR2 FQNEAQ. The trim removed 6 bases at V and 4 bases at J, leaving 4 bases unmatched. This CDR3 contains 15 residues. CDR3 sequence reads: CASRIAGGSTGELFF. The CDR3 bases are TGTGCCAGCAGAATAGCGGGGGGGTCCACCGGGGAGCTGTTTTTT. Combining the CDR3 with reference TRBV7-8 and TRBJ2-2 gives the whole variable domain GAGVSQSPRYKVAKRGQDVALRCDPISGHVSLFWYQQALGQGPEFLTYFQNEAQLDKSGLPSDRFFAERPEGSVSTLKIQRTQQEDSAVYLCASRIAGGSTGELFFGEGSRLTVL.

This chain links TRBV19 with TRBJ1-2, with unresolved D. V lost 0 bases and J 8 bases, leaving 7 bases between the germline ends. The germline CDR1 and CDR2 sequences are LNHDA and SQIVND (reference sequence). The CDR3 spans 12 residues. In nucleotides, the CDR3 is TGTGCCAGTAGTATAGAGAGAAAGGGCTACACCTTC. It translates to CASSIERKGYTF.

The chain couples TRBV5-1 to TRBJ2-1, with 11 bases identical to TRBD2. V shed 5 bases, J shed 9 bases, and the junction held 7 bases outside the gene matches. The CDR3 consists of 14 residues. Germline V gene sequence: CDR1 SGHRS, CDR2 YFSETQ. The CDR3 DNA is TGCGCCAGCAGTCCGACTAGCGGGGTGGGTGAGCAGTTCTTC. Protein sequence: CASSPTSGVGEQFF.

The rearrangement uses TRBV27 and TRBJ1-1; TRBD1 agrees at 8 bases. J gave up 3 bases and V 4 bases, and 10 bases lay outside the gene matches. CDR3 size: 16 residues. Germline V gives CDR1 MNHEY, CDR2 SMNVEV (reference sequence). CDR3 sequence: CASSSNGQGAYTEAFF. The CDR3 DNA follows: TGTGCCAGCAGTTCTAATGGACAGGGCGCATACACTGAAGCTTTCTTT.

The chain combines TRBV27 with TRBJ1-1; TRBD1 matches 9 bases. J gave up 3 bases and V 5 bases, and 4 bases lay outside the gene matches. Germline V gives CDR1 MNHEY, CDR2 SMNVEV (reference sequence). The CDR3 covers 14 residues. This CDR3 reads CASSDRGGYTEAFF. The DNA for the CDR3 is TGTGCCAGCAGTGACAGGGGGGGATACACTGAAGCTTTCTTT.

DNA of the CDR3: TGCGCCAGCAGCGTTGGACAGGCCTCGGCCTCCTACAATGAGCAGTTCTTC. Residues: CASSVGQASASYNEQFF. This sequence joins TRBV5-1 and TRBJ2-1, with 7 bases fitting TRBD1. The germline gives CDR1 SGHRS, CDR2 YFSETQ. CDR3 length: 17 amino acids. With 4 bases clipped from V and 0 bases from J, the junction kept 10 bases outside the gene matches.

The chain carries TRBV7-2 and TRBJ1-2; tentative D call: TRBD1 (5 bases). The CDR3 totals 15 residues. Germline assignment: CDR1 SGHTA and CDR2 FQGNSA. V lost 8 bases to trimming and J lost 0 bases, with 16 bases between them. CDR3 sequence reads: CASRSKGLANYGYTF. The CDR3 bases are TGTGCCAGCCGGTCCAAGGGGTTAGCTAACTATGGCTACACCTTC. Drawing the rest from reference TRBV7-2 and TRBJ1-2, the complete variable domain is GAGVSQSPSNKVTEKGKDVELRCDPISGHTALYWYRQSLGQGLEFLIYFQGNSAPDKSGLPSDRFSAERTGGSVSTLTIQRTQQEDSAVYLCASRSKGLANYGYTFGSGTRLTVV.

The chain uses TRBV10-3 and TRBJ1-5; a possible D gene is TRBD1 (6 bases). V was trimmed by 10 bases and J by 4 bases, leaving 14 bases between them. Germline loops: CDR1 ENHRY, CDR2 SYGVKD. This CDR3 is built from 13 residues. CDR3 nucleotide sequence: TGTGCCACGTCCGGGACACCTAATCAGCCCCAGCATTTT. Translated: CATSGTPNQPQHF.

The gene calls are TRBV6-5 and TRBJ1-4; TRBD1 aligns across 11 bases. V trimming: 2 bases; J trimming: 5 bases; junction bases outside the gene matches: 1. This CDR3 comprises 15 residues. Germline loops: CDR1 MNHEY, CDR2 SVGAGI. DNA of the CDR3: TGTGCCAGCAGTTACGGACAGGGGGCGAATGAAAAACTGTTTTTT. This codes for CASSYGQGANEKLFF.

J is TRBJ1-5 and V is TRBV12-5; D not resolved. Trimming shortened V by 3 bases and J by 5 bases, and 11 bases separated the two germline ends. The germline gives CDR1 LGHNT, CDR2 FRNRAP. The CDR3 extends over 14 amino acids. As DNA, the CDR3 is TGTGCTAGTGGTTTAGGAGGGAGGGATCAGCCCCAGCATTTT. It encodes CASGLGGRDQPQHF.

The chain links TRBV27 to TRBJ2-3; D not resolved. The CDR3 sequence is 15 residues long. V lost 1 base and J lost 1, with 9 bases in between. Germline lookup yields CDR1 MNHEY and CDR2 SMNVEV (reference sequence). CDR3 nucleotides: TGTGCCAGCAGTTTATACCCTGATGGCACAGATACGCAGTATTTT. Protein: CASSLYPDGTDTQYF.

This chain connects TRBV18 to TRBJ1-5, with D uncertain. The CDR3 is 17 amino acids. V was cut by 6 bases and J by 2 bases, with 20 bases left in between. Germline loops: CDR1 KGHSH, CDR2 LQKENI. CDR3 protein: CASSPVSPVGGNQPQHF. DNA of the CDR3: TGTGCCAGCTCCCCCGTTAGTCCCGTCGGGGGCAATCAGCCCCAGCATTTT.

This clone has only one observation. This rearrangement joins TRBV30 to TRBJ2-3; D ambiguous. V dropped 4 bases and J dropped 4 bases, with 15 bases sitting between them. The CDR3 covers 14 residues. CDR1 and CDR2 from the germline V gene are GTSNPN and SVGIG (reference sequence). The CDR3 DNA reads as TGTGCCTGGAATAAACCGACACGGCCAGATACGCAGTATTTT. Its protein product is CAWNKPTRPDTQYF.

This clone has more than one count but fewer than ten. The chain employs TRBV19 and TRBJ2-1; 10 nucleotides align to TRBD2. The CDR3 totals 15 residues. The V gene's germline CDR1 is LNHDA and CDR2 SQIVND (reference sequence). V lost 1 base, J lost 9 bases, and 6 bases stayed unmatched. CDR3 nucleotides: TGTGCCAGTAGTATAGTTAGCGGGAGGTTGGGTGAGCAGTTCTTC. It encodes CASSIVSGRLGEQFF.

The V and J genes are TRBV7-2 and TRBJ2-7; possible D gene TRBD2, 7 bases. The ends were cut back, 2 bases at V and 6 bases at J, with 11 bases in the middle. This CDR3 comprises 13 residues. The V gene's germline CDR1 is SGHTA and CDR2 FQGNSA. DNA for the CDR3: TGTGCCAGCAGCTTACGGGGGGACACCGAGCAGTACTTC. Translation: CASSLRGDTEQYF.

This chain connects TRBV19 to TRBJ1-1; D might be TRBD1 (6 bases). The germline CDR1 and CDR2 sequences are LNHDA and SQIVND (reference sequence). The CDR3 runs 15 residues. The V end was cut by 9 bases, the J end by 4 bases, with 21 bases between. CDR3 amino acids: CASLGRGTPGTEAFF. For the CDR3, the DNA is TGTGCCAGCCTAGGGAGGGGGACCCCGGGCACTGAAGCTTTCTTT.

The chain carries TRBV15 and TRBJ2-3; the match to TRBD1 covers 7 bases. V shed 1 base, J shed 3 bases, and the junction held 13 bases outside the gene matches. Germline lookup yields CDR1 LNHNV and CDR2 YYDKDF (reference sequence). This CDR3 contains 18 residues. The CDR3 coding sequence is TGTGCCACCAGCAGAGTGACGGGATGGGACAGCCGTACAGATACGCAGTATTTT. It yields the protein CATSRVTGWDSRTDTQYF.

The chain combines TRBV5-4 with TRBJ1-1; D is uncertain. Germline V gene lookup returns CDR1 SGHNT and CDR2 YYREEE (reference sequence). Between the trimmed V and J ends, which lost 0 bases and 7 bases, there was a span of 7 bases. The CDR3 extends over 12 amino acids. CDR3 residues: CASSLEDGEAFF. CDR3 sequence (DNA): TGTGCCAGCAGCTTGGAGGACGGTGAAGCTTTCTTT.

The CDR3 nucleotides read TGTGCCAGCAGCTTAAGATGGCGGGGCACGAACACCGGGGAGCTGTTTTTT. Its translation: CASSLRWRGTNTGELFF. The V and J genes are TRBV7-3 and TRBJ2-2; D might be TRBD2 (6 bases). The CDR3 spans 17 residues. V lost 1 base and J 0 bases, leaving 12 bases between the germline ends. Germline CDR1 and CDR2: SGHTA and FQGTGA.

The chain couples TRBV10-3 to TRBJ1-1; D unclear. Trimming took off 6 bases at V and 6 bases at J, with 11 bases between the two ends. Germline CDR1 reads ENHRY; CDR2 reads SYGVKD. CDR3 size: 12 residues. CDR3 DNA sequence: TGTGCCATCAGCGAAGCGGGTTCTGAAGCTTTCTTT. This translates into CAISEAGSEAFF.

The rearrangement joins TRBV18 to TRBJ1-3, with a possible D match to TRBD1 (5 bases). Per the germline V gene, CDR1 is KGHSH and CDR2 is LQKENI. V lost 1 base and J 0 bases, leaving 7 bases between the germline ends. The CDR3 is made up of 15 amino acids. CDR3 protein: CASSPQGASGNTIYF. The CDR3 DNA is TGTGCCAGCTCACCACAAGGGGCCTCTGGAAACACCATATATTTT.

This clone was counted only a few times. The genes are TRBV2 and TRBJ1-6; TRBD1 matches at 9 bases. The V gene end was trimmed by 1 base and the J gene end by 9 bases; junction bases not matched to a gene: 7. Germline V gene sequence: CDR1 SNHLY, CDR2 FYNNEI. The CDR3 runs 16 residues. CDR3 coding DNA: TGTGCCAGCAGTGAAGGGGCCGGGACAGGGAGTTCACCCCTCCACTTT. Its protein is CASSEGAGTGSSPLHF.

V and J are TRBV2 and TRBJ1-5; perhaps TRBD1 as D (5 bases). V dropped 8 bases and J dropped 0 bases, with 11 bases sitting between them. CDR1 and CDR2 (germline): SNHLY, FYNNEI. CDR3 length equals 14 residues. The CDR3 region is CASSWQGSNQPQHF. The CDR3 DNA reads as TGTGCCAGCTCGTGGCAGGGTAGCAATCAGCCCCAGCATTTT.

The chain joins TRBV7-2 to TRBJ1-2, with unresolved D. Trimming took off 1 base at V and 2 bases at J, with 11 bases between the two ends. The germline gives CDR1 SGHTA, CDR2 FQGNSA. This CDR3 has 15 residues. The CDR3 nucleotides are TGTGCCAGCAGCTTAGACCATACACCGAACTATGGCTACACCTTC. Protein: CASSLDHTPNYGYTF.